One sample yielded the 5 T cell receptor beta chains listed below, sequenced in a study of blood T cell repertoires in COVID-19. Sequencing was performed with immunoSEQ multiplex PCR; in TCRdb, only in-frame clones are kept and a portion is missing. The sample consists of 36,000 or so clones, around nine tenths of them appearing once. Sequencing input: peripheral blood. All receptors come from a woman in her 70s with active COVID-19.

The chain employs TRBV18 and TRBJ2-1, with 10 bases identical to TRBD2. The ends lost 0 bases at V and 5 bases at J; junction bases unmatched: 4. CDR1 and CDR2 (germline): KGHSH, LQKENI. This CDR3 contains 16 residues. The CDR3 coding sequence is TGTGCCAGCTCACCACCGAGCGGGGGGGCCCACAATGAGCAGTTCTTC. It translates to CASSPPSGGAHNEQFF.

The chain uses TRBV4-3 and TRBJ2-2; maybe TRBD2 (6 bases). Germline CDR1 and CDR2: LGHNA and YSLEER. The CDR3 is 14 residues long. V was shortened by 1 base and J by 8 bases, with 11 bases between the two germline ends. The CDR3 DNA follows: TGCGCCAGCAGCCAAGGACTAGGAGGAGGGGAGCTGTTTTTT. It encodes CASSQGLGGGELFF.

This clone has a single count. V usage is TRBV27 and J usage is TRBJ2-1; D not certain. Trimming took 3 bases from V and 7 from J, leaving 10 bases between them. Looked up from germline, CDR1 is MNHEY and CDR2 is SMNVEV (reference sequence). This CDR3 spans 13 amino acids. CDR3 sequence reads: CASSFPLTNEQFF. In DNA, the CDR3 is TGTGCCAGCAGTTTTCCGCTGACTAATGAGCAGTTCTTC.

J is TRBJ2-1 and V is TRBV24-1; the D gene is possibly TRBD1 (6 bases). Germline CDR1 reads KGHDR; CDR2 reads SFDVKD. The CDR3 runs 12 residues. V lost 9 bases to trimming and J lost 5 bases, with 10 bases between them. CDR3 amino acids: CATAQGHNEQFF. The CDR3, as DNA: TGTGCCACCGCGCAGGGGCACAATGAGCAGTTCTTC.

The V and J genes are TRBV10-1 and TRBJ2-1, with 11 bases that match TRBD2. Trimming took 11 bases from V and 8 from J; bases not matched to a gene: 11. The CDR3 has 14 residues. From germline, CDR1 is WNHNN and CDR2 SYGVQD (reference sequence). The CDR3 protein is CAGPGTSGGHEQFF. The CDR3 nucleotides are TGCGCCGGGCCCGGGACTAGCGGAGGGCATGAGCAGTTCTTC.